A single sample gave rise to the 23 T cell receptor beta chains below, sequenced in a study of T cell responses to AZD1222 COVID-19 vaccine. Libraries were prepared by immunoSEQ multiplex PCR; TCRdb keeps only in-frame clonotypes and omits some of them. In the table there are roughly 140,000 clones, about nine tenths of which are singletons. The source material was peripheral blood, sampled after recovery from COVID-19. These receptors all stem from an adult who had recovered from COVID-19.

V gene TRBV7-8 combines with J gene TRBJ2-2; perhaps TRBD2 as D (6 bases). V was pared by 7 bases and J by 5 bases, with 14 bases between. Germline V gives CDR1 SGHVS, CDR2 FQNEAQ. This CDR3 comprises 14 residues. The CDR3 DNA is TGTGCCAGCATCGGGGTAGGAGGGACCGGGGAGCTGTTTTTT. It translates to CASIGVGGTGELFF.

The table lists this clone with a count of one. The J gene is TRBJ1-6, the V gene TRBV2, with 8 bases fitting TRBD1. J gave up 10 bases and V 10 bases, and 12 bases lay outside the gene matches. Per germline, CDR1 SNHLY and CDR2 FYNNEI. CDR3 length: 14 residues. CDR3 protein: CANTRQGAPSPLHF. CDR3 in DNA: TGTGCCAACACCCGGCAGGGGGCTCCATCACCCCTCCACTTT.

The chain employs TRBV19 and TRBJ2-5; maybe TRBD1 (6 bases). V was shortened by 3 bases and J by 5 bases, with 19 bases between the two germline ends. CDR1 is LNHDA, CDR2 SQIVND, per germline (reference sequence). The CDR3 has 16 amino acids. The CDR3 here is CASSMSGQGYRETQYF. The CDR3, as DNA: TGTGCCAGTAGTATGTCGGGCCAGGGGTATCGGGAGACCCAGTACTTC.

This chain joins TRBV11-2 and TRBJ1-1, with D unresolved. CDR3 length: 13 residues. The V end lost 5 bases, the J end lost 1 base, and 8 bases lay between the germline ends. Germline CDR1 and CDR2: SGHAT and FQNNGV. In DNA form, the CDR3 reads TGTGCCAGCAGCCCCCGGGGGAACACTGAAGCTTTCTTT. Protein sequence: CASSPRGNTEAFF.

This clone turned up a few times. This chain uses TRBV9 with TRBJ1-6; TRBD1 aligns across 7 bases. Germline values: CDR1 SGDLS, CDR2 YYNGEE. The V segment lost 6 bases and the J segment 6 bases; nucleotides outside the gene matches: 6. The CDR3 has 14 residues. In nucleotides, the CDR3 is TGTGCCAGCACCTCGACAGGGTTTAATTCACCCCTCCACTTT. It codes for CASTSTGFNSPLHF.

V and J are TRBV5-1 and TRBJ2-1, with 7 nucleotides matching TRBD1. CDR1 is SGHRS, CDR2 YFSETQ, per germline. Trimming took 4 bases from V and 0 from J; bases not matched to a gene: 7. This CDR3 spans 16 amino acids. The CDR3 DNA follows: TGCGCCAGCAGCCAAGGGGGCCAACGCTCCTACAATGAGCAGTTCTTC. Its protein product is CASSQGGQRSYNEQFF.

This clone was seen just once. CDR3 in amino acids: CASSLDNMGETQYF. CDR3 DNA sequence: TGTGCCAGCAGTTTAGATAATATGGGGGAGACCCAGTACTTC. The genes are TRBV27 and TRBJ2-5; D remains unclear. Per the germline V gene, CDR1 is MNHEY and CDR2 is SMNVEV (reference sequence). Trimming pared 2 bases from V and 5 bases from J, leaving 12 bases between. The length of the CDR3 is 14 residues.

This chain connects TRBV3-1 (or the pseudogene TRBV3-2) to TRBJ1-4; weak D call: TRBD1 (6 bases). V was trimmed by 6 bases and J by 3 bases, leaving 14 bases between them. This CDR3 region has 15 residues. The germline CDR1 and CDR2 sequences are LGHDT and YNNKEL (reference sequence). CDR3 in DNA: TGTGCCAGCAGAGTCAGGGGAGATGCTAATGAAAAACTGTTTTTT. The encoded protein is CASRVRGDANEKLFF.

This chain connects TRBV7-2 to TRBJ1-4; a weak D match, TRBD1 (6 bases). The V end lost 5 bases, the J end lost 5 bases, and 12 bases lay between the germline ends. The CDR3 has 14 amino acids. The germline V gene encodes CDR1 SGHTA and CDR2 FQGNSA. The CDR3 bases are TGTGCCAGCAGCCCGGGACAAACGAATGAAAAACTGTTTTTT. This translates into CASSPGQTNEKLFF.

This chain joins TRBV5-1 and TRBJ2-1; 8 bases match TRBD2. Germline-derived CDR1 and CDR2 are SGHRS and YFSETQ. CDR3 length: 16 amino acids. The V and J ends lost 2 bases and 1 base, in that order; junction bases with no gene match: 5. CDR3 coding DNA: TGCGCCAGCAGCTTTACAGCGGGAGCTTCCTACAATGAGCAGTTCTTC. Translating gives CASSFTAGASYNEQFF.

J is TRBJ2-7 and V is TRBV12-3 or TRBV12-4, with D maybe TRBD1 (5 bases). V was clipped by 6 bases and J by 9 bases, with 18 bases between them. This CDR3 has 13 residues. The CDR3 loop reads CASRARGESRQYF. CDR3 DNA: TGTGCCAGCAGAGCTAGGGGTGAAAGCCGGCAGTACTTC.

V usage is TRBV10-3 and J usage is TRBJ2-7; 8 nucleotides line up with TRBD1. CDR3 length equals 13 residues. Germline V CDR1 and CDR2: ENHRY, SYGVKD. Trimming at V came to 3 bases and at J to 6 bases, leaving 4 bases not matched to a gene. The CDR3 DNA is TGTGCCATCAGTGACCCGGACAGGGTCGAGCAGTACTTC. Translated: CAISDPDRVEQYF.

The chain recombines TRBV28 with TRBJ2-7; TRBD2 aligns across 12 bases. V was pared by 3 bases and J by 3 bases, with 15 bases of the junction left unmatched. Per the germline V gene, CDR1 is MDHEN and CDR2 is SYDVKM. This CDR3 region has 19 residues. CDR3 in amino acids: CASSFPRGSLGLAGYEQYF. The CDR3 DNA sequence: TGTGCCAGCAGTTTTCCCCGGGGCAGCTTGGGACTAGCGGGCTACGAGCAGTACTTC.

CDR3 amino acids: CASSTPGANTGELFF. Here the CDR3 DNA reads TGTGCCAGCAGCACCCCCGGGGCGAACACCGGGGAGCTGTTTTTT. The rearrangement joins TRBV7-9 to TRBJ2-2; the D gene is possibly TRBD2 (5 bases). The CDR3 has 15 amino acids. The germline V and J ends were trimmed by 5 bases and 0 bases, with 10 bases remaining between them. Germline CDR1 and CDR2: SEHNR and FQNEAQ (reference sequence).

CDR3 nucleotides: TGTGCCAGCAGCTTAGTTAGTCTTTTAGAAGAGACCCAGTACTTC. It codes for CASSLVSLLEETQYF. This chain joins TRBV7-2 and TRBJ2-5; no clear D. CDR1 is SGHTA, CDR2 FQGNSA, per germline. V dropped 1 base and J dropped 3 bases, with 12 bases sitting between them. This CDR3 has 15 amino acids.

The V and J genes are TRBV5-1 and TRBJ2-3; D is perhaps TRBD1 (7 bases). The CDR3 is 13 residues long. Per germline, CDR1 SGHRS and CDR2 YFSETQ. Trimming took 7 bases from V and 9 from J, leaving 18 bases between them. The CDR3 protein is CASQGGNGRTQYF. CDR3 DNA sequence: TGCGCCAGCCAGGGGGGCAACGGGCGCACGCAGTATTTT.

The chain couples TRBV7-2 to TRBJ2-2; 8 nucleotides align to TRBD1. Germline V gives CDR1 SGHTA, CDR2 FQGNSA. The CDR3 covers 15 residues. V was clipped by 7 bases and J by 1 base; unmatched bases: 5. Here the CDR3 DNA reads TGTGCCAGCACTACGGGACAGGTGAACACCGGGGAGCTGTTTTTT. Translating it yields CASTTGQVNTGELFF.

The chain has TRBV7-2 and TRBJ2-7; D is unclear. V dropped 5 bases and J dropped 2 bases, with 13 bases sitting between them. Germline loops: CDR1 SGHTA, CDR2 FQGNSA. The CDR3 sequence is 14 residues long. The CDR3 sequence: CASSPLLSAYEQYF. In nucleotides, the CDR3 is TGTGCCAGCAGCCCATTATTGAGTGCCTACGAGCAGTACTTC. Looking up the rest from reference TRBV7-2 and TRBJ2-7 gives the full variable domain: GAGVSQSPSNKVTEKGKDVELRCDPISGHTALYWYRQSLGQGLEFLIYFQGNSAPDKSGLPSDRFSAERTGGSVSTLTIQRTQQEDSAVYLCASSPLLSAYEQYFGPGTRLTVT.

This chain joins TRBV19 and TRBJ1-5; TRBD1 is a possible D gene (6 bases). The CDR3 is 16 residues long. The V gene's germline CDR1 is LNHDA and CDR2 SQIVND (reference sequence). Trimming took off 3 bases at V and 6 bases at J, with 18 bases between the two ends. For the CDR3, the DNA is TGTGCCAGTAGTATGGGGGCCAGCGATACGGGTCAGCCCCAGCATTTT. Translating gives CASSMGASDTGQPQHF.

CDR3 sequence (DNA): TGCGCCAGCAGCTTGGGGGGCTCGAATGAAAAACTGTTTTTT. Residues: CASSLGGSNEKLFF. The chain recombines TRBV5-1 with TRBJ1-4; maybe TRBD1 (5 bases). Trimming removed 0 bases from V and 5 bases from J, with 8 bases in between. This CDR3 spans 14 amino acids. CDR1 is SGHRS and CDR2 is YFSETQ in the germline V gene.

The J gene is TRBJ1-2, the V gene TRBV19; no firm D call. The CDR3 runs 13 residues. V gave up 6 bases and J gave up 2 bases, with 10 bases separating them. The germline CDR1 and CDR2 sequences are LNHDA and SQIVND (reference sequence). This CDR3 reads CASSLGPNYGYTF. In DNA form, the CDR3 reads TGTGCCAGTAGCCTTGGACCGAACTATGGCTACACCTTC.

This rearrangement joins TRBV12-5 to TRBJ2-3, with 11 bases lining up with TRBD2. The CDR3 is 16 amino acids. V dropped 5 bases and J dropped 5; count of bases not matched to a gene: 9. Germline V gives CDR1 LGHNT, CDR2 FRNRAP. The CDR3 region has the DNA TGTGCTAGTGGTCCCCTTACTAGCGGGGGTATAGATACGCAGTATTTT. Amino acid sequence: CASGPLTSGGIDTQYF.

The gene calls are TRBV5-4 and TRBJ2-2, with D possibly being TRBD1 or TRBD2 (5 bases each). V lost 2 bases and J 2 bases, leaving 10 bases between the germline ends. The CDR3 spans 15 residues. The V gene's germline CDR1 is SGHNT and CDR2 YYREEE (reference sequence). DNA for the CDR3: TGTGCCAGCAGCTTATCGGGGCTAAACACCGGGGAGCTGTTTTTT. Translation: CASSLSGLNTGELFF.